Here is one T cell receptor (beta chain) with its context. Clones were sequenced by immunoSEQ multiplex PCR, and TCRdb holds only the in-frame ones, with some missing. The sample contains about 400,000 clones, 85% to 90% of which appear only once. This sample stems from a study of blood T cell repertoires in COVID-19. Germline lookup yields CDR1 SGHAT and CDR2 FQNNGV. The CDR3 is 15 amino acids. V lost 0 bases to trimming and J lost 4 bases, with 12 bases between them. The chain joins TRBV11-2 to TRBJ1-2, with a weak D call TRBD1 (5 bases). This clonotype was sampled from a woman in her thirties who had recovered from COVID-19. Material: PBMCs or T cells enriched from blood (not recorded which). The CDR3 nucleotides read TGTGCCAGCAGCTTAGAAACAGGTCCCCTCTATGGCTACACCTTC. It is translated as CASSLETGPLYGYTF.